These T cell receptor beta chains were read from a single sample in a study of shared clonotypes between healthy human individuals. Produced via immunoSEQ multiplex PCR; TCRdb's table is partial and in-frame only. The table lists 2 million or so clones, approximately 94% of them singletons, with roughly 1.1% in the top ten. Sequencing input: naive CD8+ T cells sorted from blood. These receptors all stem from a man aged 18 to 29 in good health. CDR3s include the opening cysteine and the closing phenylalanine or tryptophan. D genes are given only for firm matches. Some rows mark clone size as missing; the rest say once, few, many or name a class of expanded clone.

V: TRBV28; J: TRBJ2-2; size: NA; D: NA; DNA: TGTGCCAGCAGTTTTTTCGGTAGCAACACCGGGGAGCTGTTTTTT; CDR3: CASSFFGSNTGELFF
V: TRBV5-6; J: TRBJ2-7; size: NA; D: NA; DNA: TGTGCCAGCAGCCTGGCCGGTTCCTACGAGCAGTACTTC; CDR3: CASSLAGSYEQYF
V: TRBV6-6; J: TRBJ2-5; size: NA; D: NA; DNA: TGTGCCAGCAGTAGACAGGAGCTTCAAGAGACCCAGTACTTC; CDR3: CASSRQELQETQYF
V: TRBV4-3; J: TRBJ2-7; size: NA; D: NA; DNA: TGCGCCAGCAGCCAGACTACCGGACAGAACTACGAGCAGTACTTC; CDR3: CASSQTTGQNYEQYF
V: TRBV19; J: TRBJ1-1; size: NA; D: TRBD1; DNA: TGTGCCAGCCGAACAGGGGAGGGGTTCACTGAAGCTTTCTTT; CDR3: CASRTGEGFTEAFF
V: TRBV4-3; J: TRBJ2-2; size: NA; D: NA; DNA: TGCGCCAGCAGCCAAGATCGGGCAGGGAGCCACGGGGAGCTGTTTTTT; CDR3: CASSQDRAGSHGELFF
V: TRBV30; J: TRBJ2-1; size: NA; D: TRBD2; DNA: TGTGCCTGGATTGGGAGGGGTACCTACAATGAGCAGTTCTTC; CDR3: CAWIGRGTYNEQFF
V: TRBV29-1; J: TRBJ2-3; size: NA; D: TRBD1; DNA: TGCAGCGTTGAGGGACAGCCATTCCCTACGCAGTATTTT; CDR3: CSVEGQPFPTQYF
V: TRBV4-1; J: TRBJ1-4; size: NA; D: NA; DNA: TGCGCCAGCAGCCTCCGACTCACAACTAATGAAAAACTGTTTTTT; CDR3: CASSLRLTTNEKLFF
V: TRBV9; J: TRBJ1-1; size: NA; D: TRBD1; DNA: TGTGCCAGCAGCGTAGGGACAGGGGGTGTGGGTACTGAAGCTTTCTTT; CDR3: CASSVGTGGVGTEAFF
V: TRBV27; J: TRBJ1-5; size: NA; D: TRBD1; DNA: TGTGCCAGCCGTCAGGGGGTAACAAATCAGCCCCAGCATTTT; CDR3: CASRQGVTNQPQHF
V: TRBV27; J: TRBJ2-1; size: NA; D: NA; DNA: TGTGCCAGCAGTTTATCGTCCGGGGTCTCCTACAATGAGCAGTTCTTC; CDR3: CASSLSSGVSYNEQFF
V: TRBV5-1; J: TRBJ2-2; size: once; D: TRBD2; DNA: TGCGCCAGCAGCTTGCTAACTAGCGGGAGGACCCTAAACGGGGAGCTGTTTTTT; CDR3: CASSLLTSGRTLNGELFF
V: TRBV6-6; J: TRBJ2-7; size: NA; D: TRBD1; DNA: TGTGCCAGCCAGACAGGGGACGAGCAGTACTTC; CDR3: CASQTGDEQYF
V: TRBV12-5; J: TRBJ1-1; size: NA; D: NA; DNA: TGTGCTAGTGGTTTGCCCCAATCAGCCGTCCAGGGCACTGAAGCTTTCTTT; CDR3: CASGLPQSAVQGTEAFF
V: TRBV28; J: TRBJ1-1; size: NA; D: NA; DNA: TGTGCCAGCAGTTGGGGGGAGAACACTGAAGCTTTCTTT; CDR3: CASSWGENTEAFF
V: TRBV7-9; J: TRBJ2-7; size: NA; D: NA; DNA: TGTGCCAGCAGCCGCACAGGGCAATCTGGATACGAGCAGTACTTC; CDR3: CASSRTGQSGYEQYF
V: TRBV7-3; J: TRBJ2-1; size: NA; D: NA; DNA: TGTGCCAGCAGCCAATTAGCGGTAGGTGAGCAGTTCTTC; CDR3: CASSQLAVGEQFF
V: TRBV12-5; J: TRBJ2-7; size: NA; D: NA; DNA: TGTGCTAGTGGTTTGCCTCCAGGGTCCGAGCAGTACTTC; CDR3: CASGLPPGSEQYF
V: TRBV9; J: TRBJ2-7; size: NA; D: TRBD1; DNA: TGTGCCAGCAGCGTAGGGGGGACAGGCACCTACGAGCAGTACTTC; CDR3: CASSVGGTGTYEQYF
V: TRBV7-3; J: TRBJ2-7; size: NA; D: TRBD2; DNA: TGTGCCAGCAGCCCCCTAGCGGGGTCCTCCTACGAGCAGTACTTC; CDR3: CASSPLAGSSYEQYF
V: TRBV4-3; J: TRBJ2-7; size: NA; D: TRBD2; DNA: TGCGCCAGCAGCCAAGACAGGGCGGGAGTAGACGAGCAGTACTTC; CDR3: CASSQDRAGVDEQYF
V: TRBV28; J: TRBJ1-2; size: NA; D: NA; DNA: TGTGCCAGCAGTTTGGAGGGTGGCTACACCTTC; CDR3: CASSLEGGYTF
V: TRBV2; J: TRBJ1-3; size: NA; D: NA; DNA: TGTGCCAGCAGGACGGGGACGGAGACTCTAGGAAACACCATATATTTT; CDR3: CASRTGTETLGNTIYF
V: TRBV10-3; J: TRBJ1-2; size: NA; D: NA; DNA: TGTGCCATCAGTGAAAACCCGGTACTTCTCAACTATGGCTACACCTTC; CDR3: CAISENPVLLNYGYTF
V: TRBV11-2; J: TRBJ1-1; size: NA; D: NA; DNA: TGTGCCAGCAGCTCAGGGACGGTCCCTGCCACTGAAGCTTTCTTT; CDR3: CASSSGTVPATEAFF
V: TRBV9; J: TRBJ2-1; size: NA; D: NA; DNA: TGTGCCAGCAGCGTAGAGGGACAACTTAGCGCGGATGAGCAGTTCTTC; CDR3: CASSVEGQLSADEQFF
V: TRBV30; J: TRBJ2-7; size: NA; D: NA; DNA: TGTGCCTGCCTTACCCCGGGACCAAGCTCCTACGAGCAGTACTTC; CDR3: CACLTPGPSSYEQYF
V: TRBV11-2; J: TRBJ2-7; size: NA; D: TRBD2; DNA: TGTGCCAGCAGCTTACGGGGTAGCGGGATAGGTTACGAGCAGTACTTC; CDR3: CASSLRGSGIGYEQYF
V: TRBV5-4; J: TRBJ1-1; size: NA; D: NA; DNA: TGTGCCAGCAGCTTGTCACGGATTATGAACACTGAAGCTTTCTTT; CDR3: CASSLSRIMNTEAFF
V: TRBV10-3; J: TRBJ2-7; size: NA; D: NA; DNA: TGTGCCATCAGGGACCCTCAACGCGAGCAGTACTTC; CDR3: CAIRDPQREQYF
V: TRBV13; J: TRBJ2-3; size: NA; D: NA; DNA: TGTGCCAGCAGCTTAGGCAGGGTAGGAGATACGCAGTATTTT; CDR3: CASSLGRVGDTQYF
V: TRBV18; J: TRBJ2-5; size: NA; D: NA; DNA: TGTGCCAGCTCACCATTTCGAGGGGGGCTTCAAGAGACCCAGTACTTC; CDR3: CASSPFRGGLQETQYF
V: TRBV10-3; J: TRBJ1-1; size: NA; D: NA; DNA: TGTGCCATCAGCGACGTCATGGGGACCCCAAACACTGAAGCTTTCTTT; CDR3: CAISDVMGTPNTEAFF
V: TRBV4-1; J: TRBJ1-4; size: NA; D: TRBD1; DNA: TGCGCCAGCAGCCGCGGGACAGGGGGCTATGAAAAACTGTTTTTT; CDR3: CASSRGTGGYEKLFF
V: TRBV14; J: TRBJ2-1; size: NA; D: TRBD1; DNA: TGTGCCAGCAGCCAAGGGACAGGGAGGATAGGCTCCTACAATGAGCAGTTCTTC; CDR3: CASSQGTGRIGSYNEQFF
V: TRBV6-5; J: TRBJ2-5; size: once; D: NA; DNA: TGTGCCAGCAGTTACTTTGAGGGCCAAGAGACCCAGTACTTC; CDR3: CASSYFEGQETQYF
V: TRBV27; J: TRBJ2-1; size: NA; D: NA; DNA: TGTGCCAGCAGCCTGGGATCGTACAATGAGCAGTTCTTC; CDR3: CASSLGSYNEQFF
V: TRBV5-6; J: TRBJ2-5; size: NA; D: NA; DNA: TGTGCCAGCAGCTCGCCCCCGGACGACCGAGAGACCCAGTACTTC; CDR3: CASSSPPDDRETQYF
V: TRBV7-3; J: TRBJ2-2; size: NA; D: TRBD2; DNA: TGTGCCAGCAGCTCCACACTAGCGGGGGTTCCCGGGGAGCTGTTTTTT; CDR3: CASSSTLAGVPGELFF
V: TRBV6-5; J: TRBJ2-2; size: NA; D: NA; DNA: TGTGCCAGCAGTTACCTGCCGGGGGCGGGGGAGCTGTTTTTT; CDR3: CASSYLPGAGELFF
V: TRBV2; J: TRBJ2-3; size: once; D: NA; DNA: TGTGCCAGCAGTTACTTAGCGGAAGGCACAGATACGCAGTATTTT; CDR3: CASSYLAEGTDTQYF
V: TRBV27; J: TRBJ2-7; size: NA; D: NA; DNA: TGTGCCAGCAGTCCCGGACAGACCTACGAGCAGTACTTC; CDR3: CASSPGQTYEQYF
V: TRBV28; J: TRBJ1-1; size: NA; D: NA; DNA: TGTGCCAGCAGTTTATATTGGGGTCGGGCTGAAGCTTTCTTT; CDR3: CASSLYWGRAEAFF
V: TRBV13; J: TRBJ1-1; size: NA; D: NA; DNA: TGTGCCAGCAGCTCAGAAGGGGTGGGGGGCCCTAACACTGAAGCTTTCTTT; CDR3: CASSSEGVGGPNTEAFF
V: TRBV13; J: TRBJ2-7; size: NA; D: TRBD2; DNA: TGTGCCAGCAGCGCTGGACTAGCGGACGCCTACGAGCAGTACTTC; CDR3: CASSAGLADAYEQYF
V: TRBV6-5; J: TRBJ1-1; size: NA; D: NA; DNA: TGTGCCAGCAGTTACTCGTACGGGGCACCGAACACTGAAGCTTTCTTT; CDR3: CASSYSYGAPNTEAFF
V: TRBV7-2; J: TRBJ2-3; size: NA; D: NA; DNA: TGTGCCAGCAGTCCCCTAGCGACAGCTGTCGATACGCAGTATTTT; CDR3: CASSPLATAVDTQYF